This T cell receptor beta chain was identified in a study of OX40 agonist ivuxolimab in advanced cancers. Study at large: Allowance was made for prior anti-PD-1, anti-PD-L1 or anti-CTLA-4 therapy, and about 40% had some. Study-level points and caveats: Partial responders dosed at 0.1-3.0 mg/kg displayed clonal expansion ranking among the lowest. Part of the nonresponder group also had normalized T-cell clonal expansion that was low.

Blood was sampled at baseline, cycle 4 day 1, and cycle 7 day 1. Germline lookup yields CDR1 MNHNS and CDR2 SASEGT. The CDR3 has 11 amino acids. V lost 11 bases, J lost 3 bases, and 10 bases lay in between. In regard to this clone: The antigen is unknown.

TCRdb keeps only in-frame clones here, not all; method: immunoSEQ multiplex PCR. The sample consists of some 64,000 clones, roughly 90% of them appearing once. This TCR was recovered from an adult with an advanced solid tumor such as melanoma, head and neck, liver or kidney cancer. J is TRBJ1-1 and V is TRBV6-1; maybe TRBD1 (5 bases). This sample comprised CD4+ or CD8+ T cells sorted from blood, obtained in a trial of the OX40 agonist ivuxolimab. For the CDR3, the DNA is TGTGCCGCTGGGACGTACACTGAAGCTTTCTTT. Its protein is CAAGTYTEAFF.